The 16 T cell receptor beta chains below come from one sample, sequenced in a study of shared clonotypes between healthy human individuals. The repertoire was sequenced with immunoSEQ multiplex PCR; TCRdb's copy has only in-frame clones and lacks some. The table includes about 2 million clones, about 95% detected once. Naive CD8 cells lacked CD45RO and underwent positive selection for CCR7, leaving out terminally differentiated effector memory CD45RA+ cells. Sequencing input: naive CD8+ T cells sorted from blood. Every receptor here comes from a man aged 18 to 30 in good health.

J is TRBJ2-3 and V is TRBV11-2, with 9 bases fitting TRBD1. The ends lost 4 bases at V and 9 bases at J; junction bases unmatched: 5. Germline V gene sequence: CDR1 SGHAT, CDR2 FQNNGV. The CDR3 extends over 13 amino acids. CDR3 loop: CASSYGTGQTQYF. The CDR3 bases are TGTGCCAGCAGCTACGGGACAGGGCAAACGCAGTATTTT.

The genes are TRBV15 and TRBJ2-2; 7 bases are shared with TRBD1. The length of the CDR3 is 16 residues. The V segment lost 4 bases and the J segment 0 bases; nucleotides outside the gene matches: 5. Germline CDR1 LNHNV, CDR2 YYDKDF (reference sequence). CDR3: CATSIDRAANTGELFF. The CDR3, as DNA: TGTGCCACCAGCATAGACAGGGCTGCGAACACCGGGGAGCTGTTTTTT.

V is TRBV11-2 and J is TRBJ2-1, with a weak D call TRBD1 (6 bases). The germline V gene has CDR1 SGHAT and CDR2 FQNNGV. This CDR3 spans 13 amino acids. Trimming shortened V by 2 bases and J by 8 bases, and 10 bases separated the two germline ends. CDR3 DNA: TGTGCCAGCAGCTTAACAGGGTGGCATGAGCAGTTCTTC. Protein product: CASSLTGWHEQFF.

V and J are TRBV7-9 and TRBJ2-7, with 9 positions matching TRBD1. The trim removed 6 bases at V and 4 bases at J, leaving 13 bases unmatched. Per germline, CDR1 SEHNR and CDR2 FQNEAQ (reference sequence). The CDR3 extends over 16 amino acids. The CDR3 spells CASSPSGTGKLYEQYF. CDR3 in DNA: TGTGCCAGCAGTCCCTCCGGGACAGGGAAGTTATACGAGCAGTACTTC.

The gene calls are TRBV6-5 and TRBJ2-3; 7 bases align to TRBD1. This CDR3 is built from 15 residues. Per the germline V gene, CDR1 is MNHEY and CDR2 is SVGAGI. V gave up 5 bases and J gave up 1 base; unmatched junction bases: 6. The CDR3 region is CASSPTGAGTDTQYF. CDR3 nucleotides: TGTGCCAGCAGTCCTACAGGGGCGGGCACAGATACGCAGTATTTT.

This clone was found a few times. The CDR3 here is CASKDRALYSPLHF. Written as DNA, the CDR3 is TGTGCCAGTAAAGACAGGGCCTTGTATTCACCCCTCCACTTT. The chain has TRBV19 and TRBJ1-6; 7 nucleotides line up with TRBD1. The CDR3 loop spans 14 amino acids. The germline V gene encodes CDR1 LNHDA and CDR2 SQIVND (reference sequence). V was clipped by 7 bases and J by 8 bases; unmatched bases: 8. Full variable domain (missing parts from reference TRBV19 and TRBJ1-6): DGGITQSPKYLFRKEGQNVTLSCEQNLNHDAMYWYRQDPGQGLRLIYYSQIVNDFQKGDIAEGYSVSREKKESFPLTVTSAQKNPTAFYLCASKDRALYSPLHFGNGTRLTVT.

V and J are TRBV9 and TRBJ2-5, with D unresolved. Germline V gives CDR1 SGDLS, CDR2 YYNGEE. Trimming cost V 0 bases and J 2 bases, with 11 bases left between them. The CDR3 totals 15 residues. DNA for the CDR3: TGTGCCAGCAGCGTAGGATGGACCATTCAAGAGACCCAGTACTTC. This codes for CASSVGWTIQETQYF.

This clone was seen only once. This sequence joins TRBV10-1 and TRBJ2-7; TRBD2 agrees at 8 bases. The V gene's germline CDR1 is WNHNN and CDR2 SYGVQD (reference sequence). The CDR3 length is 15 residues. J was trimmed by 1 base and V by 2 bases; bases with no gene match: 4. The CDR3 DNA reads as TGCGCCAGCAGTGAGGGGTCTAGCGGGTCCTACGAGCAGTACTTC. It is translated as CASSEGSSGSYEQYF.

CDR3 bases: TGTGCCACCAGCATAGGGACTTTCTCTGGGGCCAACGTCCTGACTTTC. It encodes CATSIGTFSGANVLTF. The rearrangement joins TRBV15 to TRBJ2-6, with a possible D match to TRBD2 (6 bases). CDR3 length equals 16 residues. Trimming took off 4 bases at V and 0 bases at J, with 10 bases between the two ends. Per germline, CDR1 LNHNV and CDR2 YYDKDF (reference sequence).

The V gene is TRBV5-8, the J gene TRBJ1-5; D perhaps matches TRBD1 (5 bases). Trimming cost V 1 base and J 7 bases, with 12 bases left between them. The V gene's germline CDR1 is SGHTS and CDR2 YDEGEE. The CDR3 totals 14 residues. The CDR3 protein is CASSLLGEAQPQHF. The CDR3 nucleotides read TGTGCCAGCAGCTTGTTAGGGGAAGCACAGCCCCAGCATTTT.

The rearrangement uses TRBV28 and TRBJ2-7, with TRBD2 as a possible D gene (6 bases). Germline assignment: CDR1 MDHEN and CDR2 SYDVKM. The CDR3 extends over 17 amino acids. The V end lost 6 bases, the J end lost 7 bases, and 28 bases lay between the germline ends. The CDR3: CASRQWGTSGWQDEQYF. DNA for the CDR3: TGTGCCAGCAGACAATGGGGGACTTCGGGGTGGCAGGATGAGCAGTACTTC.

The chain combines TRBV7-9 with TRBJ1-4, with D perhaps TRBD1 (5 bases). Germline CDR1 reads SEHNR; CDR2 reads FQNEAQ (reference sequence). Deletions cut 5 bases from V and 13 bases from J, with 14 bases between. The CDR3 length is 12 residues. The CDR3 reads CASSPDSIVLFF. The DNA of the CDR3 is TGTGCCAGCAGCCCCGACAGTATTGTACTGTTTTTT.

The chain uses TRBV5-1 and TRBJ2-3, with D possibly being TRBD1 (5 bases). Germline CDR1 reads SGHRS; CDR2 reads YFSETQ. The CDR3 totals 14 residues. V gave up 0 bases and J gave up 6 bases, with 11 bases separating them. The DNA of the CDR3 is TGCGCCAGCAGCTTGGAACAGGCACGGGATACGCAGTATTTT. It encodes CASSLEQARDTQYF.

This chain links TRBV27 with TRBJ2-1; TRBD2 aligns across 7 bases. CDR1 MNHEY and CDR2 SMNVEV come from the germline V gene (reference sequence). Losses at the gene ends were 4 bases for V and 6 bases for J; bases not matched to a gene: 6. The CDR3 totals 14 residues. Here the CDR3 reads CASSYPGRGNEQFF. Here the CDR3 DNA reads TGTGCCAGCAGTTACCCGGGGAGGGGCAATGAGCAGTTCTTC.

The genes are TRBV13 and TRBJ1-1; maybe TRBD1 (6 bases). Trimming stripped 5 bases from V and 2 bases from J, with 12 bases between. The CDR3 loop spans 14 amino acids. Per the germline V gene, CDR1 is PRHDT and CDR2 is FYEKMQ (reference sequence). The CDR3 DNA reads TGTGCCAGCAGCACCCGGGGGGGCAACACTGAAGCTTTCTTT. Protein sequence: CASSTRGGNTEAFF.

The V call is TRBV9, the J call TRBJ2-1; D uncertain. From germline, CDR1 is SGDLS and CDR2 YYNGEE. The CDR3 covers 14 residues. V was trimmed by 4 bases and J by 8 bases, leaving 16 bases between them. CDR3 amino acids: CASSPEELAHEQFF. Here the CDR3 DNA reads TGTGCCAGCAGCCCAGAAGAGTTGGCCCATGAGCAGTTCTTC. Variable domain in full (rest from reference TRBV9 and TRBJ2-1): DSGVTQTPKHLITATGQRVTLRCSPRSGDLSVYWYQQSLDQGLQFLIQYYNGEERAKGNILERFSAQQFPDLHSELNLSSLELGDSALYFCASSPEELAHEQFFGPGTRLTVL.